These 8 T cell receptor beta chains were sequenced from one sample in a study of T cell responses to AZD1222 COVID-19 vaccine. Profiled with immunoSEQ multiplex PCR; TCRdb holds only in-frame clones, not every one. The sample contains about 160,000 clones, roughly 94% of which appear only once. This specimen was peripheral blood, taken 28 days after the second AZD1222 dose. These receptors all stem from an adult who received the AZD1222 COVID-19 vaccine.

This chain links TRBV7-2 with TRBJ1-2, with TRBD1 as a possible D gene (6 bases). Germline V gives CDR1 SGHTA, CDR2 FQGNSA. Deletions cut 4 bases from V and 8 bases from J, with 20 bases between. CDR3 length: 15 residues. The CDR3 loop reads CASSSSYRARWGYTF. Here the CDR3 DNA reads TGTGCCAGCAGCTCGAGCTACAGGGCCCGATGGGGCTACACCTTC.

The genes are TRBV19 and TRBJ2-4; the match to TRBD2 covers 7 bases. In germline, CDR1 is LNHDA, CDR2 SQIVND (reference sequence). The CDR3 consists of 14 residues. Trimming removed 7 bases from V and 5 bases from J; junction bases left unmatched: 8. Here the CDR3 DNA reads TGTGCCAGTAAGCCGGGGAGCGGGGAAAACATTCAGTACTTC. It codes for CASKPGSGENIQYF.

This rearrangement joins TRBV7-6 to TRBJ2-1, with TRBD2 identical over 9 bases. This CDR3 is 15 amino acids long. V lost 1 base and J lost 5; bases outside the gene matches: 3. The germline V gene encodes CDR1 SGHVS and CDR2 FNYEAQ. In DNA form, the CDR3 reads TGTGCCAGCAGCTTAGACGCGGGGGGGCACAATGAGCAGTTCTTC. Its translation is CASSLDAGGHNEQFF.

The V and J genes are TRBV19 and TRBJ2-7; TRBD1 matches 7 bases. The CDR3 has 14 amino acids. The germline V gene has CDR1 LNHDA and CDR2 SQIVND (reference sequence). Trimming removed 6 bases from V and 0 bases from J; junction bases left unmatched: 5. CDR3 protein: CASSTGVASYEQYF. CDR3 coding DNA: TGTGCCAGTAGCACAGGGGTGGCCTCCTACGAGCAGTACTTC.

The chain's CDR3 is CASSLGAGTDTQYF. The CDR3 region has the DNA TGTGCCAGCAGTTTGGGGGCCGGCACAGATACGCAGTATTTT. This chain links TRBV6-5 with TRBJ2-3; weak D call: TRBD1 (6 bases). Trimming left V 4 bases short and J 1 base short, with 9 bases between. The CDR3 extends over 14 amino acids. From germline, CDR1 is MNHEY and CDR2 SVGAGI.

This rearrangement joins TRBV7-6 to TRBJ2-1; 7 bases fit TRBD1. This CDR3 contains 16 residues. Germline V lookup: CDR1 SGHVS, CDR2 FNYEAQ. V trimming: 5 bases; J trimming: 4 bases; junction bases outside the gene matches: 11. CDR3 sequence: CASSPNLGGQYNEQFF. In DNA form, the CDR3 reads TGTGCCAGCAGCCCCAACCTAGGGGGACAGTACAATGAGCAGTTCTTC.

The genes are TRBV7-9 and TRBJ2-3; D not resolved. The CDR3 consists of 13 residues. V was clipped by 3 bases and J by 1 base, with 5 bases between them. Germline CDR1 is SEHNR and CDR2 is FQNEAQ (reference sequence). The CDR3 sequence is CASSFRGTDTQYF. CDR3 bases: TGTGCCAGCAGCTTTCGGGGCACAGATACGCAGTATTTT.

The CDR3, as DNA: TGTGCCAGCAGCTCCCCCGGGACAGGAGGCGAGCAGTACTTC. Amino acid sequence: CASSSPGTGGEQYF. The V gene is TRBV11-2, the J gene TRBJ2-7; 8 bases match TRBD1. Germline values: CDR1 SGHAT, CDR2 FQNNGV. With V trimmed by 4 bases and J by 6 bases, 8 bases remained unmatched. The CDR3 is 14 residues long.